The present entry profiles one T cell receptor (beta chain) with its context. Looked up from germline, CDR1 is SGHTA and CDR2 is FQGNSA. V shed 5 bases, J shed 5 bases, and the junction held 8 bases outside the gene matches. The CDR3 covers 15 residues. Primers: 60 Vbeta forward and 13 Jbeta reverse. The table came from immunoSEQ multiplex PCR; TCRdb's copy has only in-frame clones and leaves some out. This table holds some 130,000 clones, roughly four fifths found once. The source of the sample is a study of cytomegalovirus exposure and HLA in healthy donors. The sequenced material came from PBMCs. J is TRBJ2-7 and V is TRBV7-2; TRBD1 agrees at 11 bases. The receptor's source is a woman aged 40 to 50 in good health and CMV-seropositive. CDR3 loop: CASSPRTGGIDEQYF. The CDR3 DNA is TGTGCCAGCAGCCCACGGACAGGGGGCATCGACGAGCAGTACTTC.